The 18 T cell receptor beta chains below all came from one sample that was sequenced in a study of cytomegalovirus exposure and HLA in healthy donors (dated by TCRdb to 2017 to 2019). Libraries were constructed by the immunoSEQ multiplex PCR assay. A mixture of 60 forward primers for TCR Vbeta segments and 13 reverse primers for TCR Jbeta segments was used in the multiplex PCR. TCRdb re-hosts the immuneACCESS table, in-frame sequences only. Its copies lack some clones; in the studies checked, an unresolved V gene accounts for under half of them, and the cause for the rest is not known. The sample has some 150,000 clones on record, about 83% of them singletons. The ten largest make up 0.65% to 0.9% of the sample. The sequenced sample consisted of PBMCs. The receptors were gathered from a woman aged 25 to 39 in good health and CMV-seronegative.

V and J are TRBV20-1 and TRBJ1-1; TRBD1 might be the D (5 bases). The CDR3 loop spans 11 amino acids. Germline loops: CDR1 DFQATT, CDR2 SNEGSKA (reference sequence). CDR3 loop: CSVGGNTEAFF. The CDR3 DNA sequence: TGCAGCGTGGGGGGGAACACTGAAGCTTTCTTT.

The V and J genes are TRBV5-1 and TRBJ2-5; TRBD2 matches 9 bases. This CDR3 is 16 amino acids long. Per the germline V gene, CDR1 is SGHRS and CDR2 is YFSETQ. Germline trimming cut 4 bases from V and 4 bases from J; bases unmatched to any gene: 11. The CDR3 nucleotides are TGCGCCAGCAGCGCCTCTAGCGGGACATACGTAGAGACCCAGTACTTC. Translated, it gives CASSASSGTYVETQYF.

J is TRBJ1-5 and V is TRBV7-8; the match to TRBD1 covers 8 bases. CDR1 SGHVS and CDR2 FQNEAQ come from the germline V gene. The CDR3 runs to 14 residues. J lost 5 bases, V lost 3 bases, and 3 bases had no gene match. The CDR3 DNA sequence: TGTGCCAGCAGCTTCCGACAGGGGCATCAGCCCCAGCATTTT. Its translation is CASSFRQGHQPQHF. Filled out from reference TRBV7-8 and TRBJ1-5, the complete variable domain reads GAGVSQSPRYKVAKRGQDVALRCDPISGHVSLFWYQQALGQGPEFLTYFQNEAQLDKSGLPSDRFFAERPEGSVSTLKIQRTQQEDSAVYLCASSFRQGHQPQHFGDGTRLSIL.

This sequence joins TRBV9 and TRBJ2-1; 7 positions match TRBD1. There are 16 residues in the CDR3. Trimming took 6 bases from V and 0 from J; bases not matched to a gene: 9. Germline-derived CDR1 and CDR2 are SGDLS and YYNGEE. CDR3: CASTILDRASYNEQFF. CDR3 bases: TGTGCCAGCACCATACTAGACAGGGCCTCCTACAATGAGCAGTTCTTC.

V gene TRBV5-1 combines with J gene TRBJ2-7; D unclear. This CDR3 has 12 amino acids. Germline V gives CDR1 SGHRS, CDR2 YFSETQ. V lost 4 bases, J lost 3 bases, and 8 bases lay in between. CDR3 loop: CASSPDNYEQYF. The CDR3 DNA reads as TGCGCCAGCAGCCCTGACAACTACGAGCAGTACTTC.

This rearrangement joins TRBV7-8 to TRBJ2-5, with 7 bases fitting TRBD2. Germline trimming cut 7 bases from V and 5 bases from J; bases unmatched to any gene: 10. CDR1 and CDR2 from the germline V gene are SGHVS and FQNEAQ. The CDR3 has 14 amino acids. The CDR3 reads CASTRASGPETQYF. CDR3 in DNA: TGTGCCAGCACCCGGGCTAGCGGCCCGGAGACCCAGTACTTC.

V usage is TRBV19 and J usage is TRBJ1-6; D is possibly TRBD1 (5 bases). The V gene's germline CDR1 is LNHDA and CDR2 SQIVND (reference sequence). This CDR3 is 15 amino acids long. V dropped 4 bases and J dropped 8 bases, with 15 bases sitting between them. CDR3 bases: TGTGCCAGTAGTACTCACGACACGGGGGATTCACCCCTCCACTTT. This sequence encodes CASSTHDTGDSPLHF.

V usage is TRBV19 and J usage is TRBJ1-4; D not resolved. Germline lookup yields CDR1 LNHDA and CDR2 SQIVND (reference sequence). V was pared by 9 bases and J by 8 bases, with 22 bases between. The CDR3 length is 15 residues. This CDR3 reads CASNPTHGGGEKLFF. CDR3 sequence (DNA): TGTGCCAGCAACCCTACTCATGGAGGTGGGGAAAAACTGTTTTTT.

V usage is TRBV7-9 and J usage is TRBJ2-3; 12 bases are a match to TRBD2. V dropped 5 bases and J dropped 2; count of bases not matched to a gene: 5. The CDR3 is made up of 16 amino acids. Germline CDR1 is SEHNR and CDR2 is FQNEAQ (reference sequence). The CDR3 loop reads CASSLTSGRTTDTQYF. CDR3 DNA: TGTGCCAGCAGCCTAACTAGCGGGAGGACCACAGATACGCAGTATTTT.

The chain combines TRBV7-9 with TRBJ2-4; no clear D gene. Trimming stripped 4 bases from V and 0 bases from J, with 13 bases between. The CDR3 consists of 16 residues. Germline V gene lookup returns CDR1 SEHNR and CDR2 FQNEAQ (reference sequence). DNA of the CDR3: TGTGCCAGCAGCTCGACAAGAGCCCTAGCCAAAAACATTCAGTACTTC. This translates into CASSSTRALAKNIQYF. Full variable domain (remainder filled in from reference TRBV7-9 and TRBJ2-4): DTGVSQNPRHKITKRGQNVTFRCDPISEHNRLYWYRQTLGQGPEFLTYFQNEAQLEKSRLLSDRFSAERPKGSFSTLEIQRTEQGDSAMYLCASSSTRALAKNIQYFGAGTRLSVL.

The rearrangement links TRBV11-2 to TRBJ2-1, with TRBD2 as a possible D gene (7 bases). CDR1 is SGHAT, CDR2 FQNNGV, per germline. The CDR3 loop spans 19 amino acids. V was clipped by 5 bases and J by 0 bases, with 23 bases between them. The CDR3 region has the DNA TGTGCCAGCAGCCCCCCTACGGGGGGCTTGGGGAGCTCCTACAATGAGCAGTTCTTC. Amino acids: CASSPPTGGLGSSYNEQFF.

The chain is built from TRBV19 and TRBJ2-7, with 11 positions matching TRBD2. Trimming at V came to 6 bases and at J to 4 bases, leaving 5 bases not matched to a gene. CDR1 LNHDA and CDR2 SQIVND come from the germline V gene (reference sequence). CDR3 length: 14 residues. CDR3 sequence reads: CASRSTSGRYEQYF. CDR3 in DNA: TGTGCCAGTAGGTCTACTAGCGGGAGATACGAGCAGTACTTC.

The CDR3 region is CAWKTGPYEQYF. CDR3 DNA: TGTGCCTGGAAAACAGGGCCCTACGAGCAGTACTTC. The chain is built from TRBV30 and TRBJ2-7; weak D call: TRBD1 (6 bases). Germline loops: CDR1 GTSNPN, CDR2 SVGIG (reference sequence). The CDR3 runs to 12 residues. V was clipped by 4 bases and J by 2 bases, with 9 bases between them.

The V call is TRBV11-1, the J call TRBJ1-2; the match to TRBD1 covers 9 bases. The V gene end was trimmed by 5 bases and the J gene end by 2 bases; junction bases not matched to a gene: 6. CDR3 length: 15 amino acids. CDR1 and CDR2 (germline): SGHAT, FQDESV (reference sequence). The CDR3 nucleotides are TGTGCCAGCAGCAGCACCGGGACAGGGAACTATGGCTACACCTTC. This translates into CASSSTGTGNYGYTF.

This chain uses TRBV29-1 with TRBJ2-3, with TRBD2 as a possible D gene (5 bases). The CDR3 is 14 residues long. Germline V lookup: CDR1 SQVTM, CDR2 ANQGSEA. Trimming removed 5 bases at V and 0 bases at J, with 12 bases between. DNA of the CDR3: TGCAGCGTTCTAGTAGCGACAAGCACAGATACGCAGTATTTT. Residues: CSVLVATSTDTQYF.

The chain carries TRBV19 and TRBJ1-5; the D gene is possibly TRBD1 (6 bases). The germline V and J ends were trimmed by 7 bases and 4 bases, with 8 bases remaining between them. The CDR3 totals 12 residues. From germline, CDR1 is LNHDA and CDR2 SQIVND (reference sequence). The CDR3 sequence: CASTQGNQPQHF. The CDR3 DNA sequence: TGTGCCAGTACACAGGGTAATCAGCCCCAGCATTTT.

This chain joins TRBV9 and TRBJ2-5, with 12 positions matching TRBD2. This CDR3 spans 15 amino acids. Looked up from germline, CDR1 is SGDLS and CDR2 is YYNGEE. J was trimmed by 5 bases and V by 4 bases; bases with no gene match: 6. The chain's CDR3 is CASSPSGRAVETQYF. The CDR3 nucleotides read TGTGCCAGCAGCCCTAGCGGGAGGGCCGTTGAGACCCAGTACTTC.

The chain combines TRBV28 with TRBJ2-3; D is possibly TRBD1 (5 bases). Germline V gene lookup returns CDR1 MDHEN and CDR2 SYDVKM. V lost 4 bases and J lost 2, with 10 bases in between. This CDR3 is built from 14 residues. CDR3 residues: CASSSRAVTDTQYF. The DNA for the CDR3 is TGTGCCAGCAGTTCCAGGGCGGTCACAGATACGCAGTATTTT. Variable domain in full (rest from reference TRBV28 and TRBJ2-3): DVKVTQSSRYLVKRTGEKVFLECVQDMDHENMFWYRQDPGLGLRLIYFSYDVKMKEKGDIPEGYSVSREKKERFSLILESASTNQTSMYLCASSSRAVTDTQYFGPGTRLTVL.